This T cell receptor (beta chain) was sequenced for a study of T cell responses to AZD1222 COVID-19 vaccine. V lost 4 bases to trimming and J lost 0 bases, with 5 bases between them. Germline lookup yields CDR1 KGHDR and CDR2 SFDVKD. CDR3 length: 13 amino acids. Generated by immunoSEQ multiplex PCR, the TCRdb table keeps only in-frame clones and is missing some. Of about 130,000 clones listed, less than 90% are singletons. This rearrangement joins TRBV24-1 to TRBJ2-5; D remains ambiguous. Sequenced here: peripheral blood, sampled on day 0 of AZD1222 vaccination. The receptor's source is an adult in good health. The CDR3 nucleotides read TGTGCCACCAGTGAAGGCTACCAAGAGACCCAGTACTTC. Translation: CATSEGYQETQYF.